The present entry profiles one T cell receptor (beta chain) with its context. The antigen is not known. CDR1 and CDR2 (germline): GTSNPN, SVGIG (reference sequence). The V gene lost 2 bases and the J gene lost 0 bases, with 11 bases spanning the gap. CDR3 length: 14 amino acids. The entry originates in a study of T-cell reconstitution after alpha-beta-depleted transplantation in children. The TCRbeta library incorporated unique molecular identifiers. One entry per CDR3 protein, called by TCRdb with MiXCR from the PCR reads. The sample lists approximately 980,000 distinct CDR3 sequences; around 30% were seen once. Findings of the study overall: It was reported that alpha-beta T cells came from several hundred expanded graft clones (about two months after transplant).

The chain joins TRBV30 to TRBJ2-7; the D call may be TRBD1 or TRBD2 (6 bases each). This TCR derives from a boy under two years old who had a stem cell transplant for SCID, so the T cells may come from the graft donor. Sequencing used PBMCs, mostly from graft donor cells, obtained 360 days after TCRalphabeta/CD19-depleted stem cell transplant. The CDR3 DNA follows: TGTGCCTGGAGTCCCGGGGGCCTCTCCTACGAGCAGTACTTC. This sequence encodes CAWSPGGLSYEQYF. Together with reference TRBV30 and TRBJ2-7, the CDR3 gives the full variable domain: SQTIHQWPATLVQPVGSPLSLECTVEGTSNPNLYWYRQAAGRGLQLLFYSVGIGQISSEVPQNLSASRPQDRQFILSSKKLLLSDSGFYLCAWSPGGLSYEQYFGPGTRLTVT.